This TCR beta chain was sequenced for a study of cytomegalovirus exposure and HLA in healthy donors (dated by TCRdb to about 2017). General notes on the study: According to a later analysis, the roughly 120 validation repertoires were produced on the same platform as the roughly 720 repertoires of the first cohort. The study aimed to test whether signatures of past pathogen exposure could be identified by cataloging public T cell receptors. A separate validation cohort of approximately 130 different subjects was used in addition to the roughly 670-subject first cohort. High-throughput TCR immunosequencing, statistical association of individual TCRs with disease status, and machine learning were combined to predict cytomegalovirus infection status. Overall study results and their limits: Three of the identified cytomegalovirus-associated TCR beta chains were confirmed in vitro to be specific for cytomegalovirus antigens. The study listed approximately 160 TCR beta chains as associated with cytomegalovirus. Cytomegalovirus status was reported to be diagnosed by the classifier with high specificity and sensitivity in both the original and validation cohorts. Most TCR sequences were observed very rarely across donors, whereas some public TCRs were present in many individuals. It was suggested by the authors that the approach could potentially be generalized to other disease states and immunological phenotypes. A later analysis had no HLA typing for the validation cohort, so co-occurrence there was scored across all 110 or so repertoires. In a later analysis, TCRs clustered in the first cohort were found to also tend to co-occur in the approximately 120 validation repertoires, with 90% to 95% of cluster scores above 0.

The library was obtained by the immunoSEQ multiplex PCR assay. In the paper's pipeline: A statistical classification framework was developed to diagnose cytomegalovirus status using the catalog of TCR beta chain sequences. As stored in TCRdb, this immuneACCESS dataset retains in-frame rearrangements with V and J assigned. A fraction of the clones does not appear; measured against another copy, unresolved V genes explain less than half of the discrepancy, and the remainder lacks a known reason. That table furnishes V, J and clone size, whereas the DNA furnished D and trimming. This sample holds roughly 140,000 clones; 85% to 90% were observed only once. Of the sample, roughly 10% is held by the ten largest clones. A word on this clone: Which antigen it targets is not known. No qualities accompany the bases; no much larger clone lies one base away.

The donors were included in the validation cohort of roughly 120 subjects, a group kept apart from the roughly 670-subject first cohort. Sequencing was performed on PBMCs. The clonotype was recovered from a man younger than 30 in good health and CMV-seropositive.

Read as DNA, the sequence is TGTGCCAGCAGAGTCGGGGGGCAGGGGCCCTACGAGCAGTACTTC. Translation gives CASRVGGQGPYEQYF. In this chain, TRBV5-5 is recombined with TRBJ2-7; 7 matching bases give a weak D call of TRBD2. V and J lose 5 bases and 2 bases, and a span of 17 bases separates them. The CDR3 spans 15 residues, from the cysteine through the phenylalanine. Only the CDR3 DNA is retained, 45 bases long and in frame from the first base. Taken from the germline V gene (reference sequence), the CDR1 and CDR2 loops are SGHKS and YYEKEE.